This T cell receptor (beta chain) was captured in a study of cytomegalovirus exposure and HLA in healthy donors. The overall study: In an early release, HLA-typed donors contributed 75 million to 85 million unique TCR sequences. General study findings and limits: Most CMV-associated TCR beta chains were later found to appear HLA-restricted.

Primers included in the PCR were 60 Vbeta and 13 Jbeta primers. Original processing notes: In a later analysis, 80 million to 100 million unique TCR beta chains included roughly 11 million shared by two or more donors. Sequencing was performed with immunoSEQ multiplex PCR; in TCRdb, only in-frame clones are kept and a portion is missing. That table furnishes V, J and clone size, whereas the DNA furnished D and trimming. Of roughly 160,000 clones in the sample, 70% to 80% were seen once. Comment on this clone: Its specificity is unknown.

This CDR3 region has 14 residues. The germline CDR1 and CDR2 sequences are PRHDT and FYEKMQ (reference sequence). The V gene end was trimmed by 6 bases and the J gene end by 5 bases; junction bases not matched to a gene: 7. The rearrangement joins TRBV13 to TRBJ2-5, with 9 bases matching TRBD1. The material sequenced was PBMCs. The origin of this receptor is a man aged 35 to 55 in good health and CMV-seronegative. Written as DNA, the CDR3 is TGTGCCAGCAGGTATACAGGGGGCATGGAGACCCAGTACTTC. Residues: CASRYTGGMETQYF.